A single sample gave rise to the 13 T cell receptor beta chains below, sequenced in a study of blood T cell repertoires in COVID-19. Libraries were prepared by immunoSEQ multiplex PCR; TCRdb keeps only in-frame clonotypes and omits some of them. Among approximately 240,000 clones listed, 88% were seen once. Sample: peripheral blood. The receptors derive from a woman in her thirties or forties who had recovered from COVID-19.

This clone was found once. This chain joins TRBV2 and TRBJ1-6; possible D gene TRBD1, 6 bases. This CDR3 has 12 amino acids. Germline CDR1 and CDR2: SNHLY and FYNNEI. Trimming took 6 bases from V and 10 from J, leaving 10 bases between them. The CDR3 sequence: CASRQGYSPLHF. The CDR3 nucleotides read TGTGCCAGCAGACAGGGTTACTCACCCCTCCACTTT.

V usage is TRBV24-1 and J usage is TRBJ1-2; TRBD1 matches at 8 bases. J gave up 4 bases and V 6 bases, and 6 bases lay outside the gene matches. The germline V gene encodes CDR1 KGHDR and CDR2 SFDVKD. The CDR3 is made up of 14 amino acids. CDR3 amino acids: CATSSGGAGYGYTF. The CDR3 DNA sequence: TGTGCCACCAGTTCAGGGGGCGCCGGCTATGGCTACACCTTC.

As DNA, the CDR3 is TGCGCCAGCAGCATACTGACAGGGGGCGTCAGTGGCTACACCTTC. Encoded protein: CASSILTGGVSGYTF. The chain carries TRBV5-1 and TRBJ1-2; 10 bases line up with TRBD1. CDR1 is SGHRS, CDR2 YFSETQ, per germline. V was clipped by 4 bases and J by 7 bases; unmatched bases: 10. CDR3 size: 15 residues. Combining the CDR3 with reference TRBV5-1 and TRBJ1-2 gives the whole variable domain KAGVTQTPRYLIKTRGQQVTLSCSPISGHRSVSWYQQTPGQGLQFLFEYFSETQRNKGNFPGRFSGRQFSNSRSEMNVSTLELGDSALYLCASSILTGGVSGYTFGSGTRLTVV.

This chain connects TRBV5-1 to TRBJ2-7, with 8 positions matching TRBD1. Germline CDR1 is SGHRS and CDR2 is YFSETQ. The CDR3 spans 14 residues. V trimming: 4 bases; J trimming: 7 bases; junction bases outside the gene matches: 10. The CDR3 loop reads CASSHGQGVDEQYF. The CDR3, as DNA: TGCGCCAGCAGCCATGGACAGGGCGTGGATGAGCAGTACTTC.

This chain connects TRBV28 to TRBJ1-2; 9 nucleotides align to TRBD1. CDR1 and CDR2 from the germline V gene are MDHEN and SYDVKM. The CDR3 sequence is 14 residues long. Germline trimming cut 3 bases from V and 1 base from J; bases unmatched to any gene: 0. The chain's CDR3 is CASSLTGGNYGYTF. The CDR3 bases are TGTGCCAGCAGTTTGACAGGGGGTAACTATGGCTACACCTTC.

This clone was observed once. The chain links TRBV4-1 to TRBJ2-2; D may be TRBD1 (5 bases). Between the trimmed V and J ends, which lost 0 bases and 7 bases, there was a span of 6 bases. Germline-derived CDR1 and CDR2 are MGHRA and YSYEKL. The CDR3 spans 13 residues. CDR3 amino acids: CASSQEGDGELFF. CDR3 coding DNA: TGCGCCAGCAGCCAAGAAGGGGACGGGGAGCTGTTTTTT.

The chain joins TRBV11-2 to TRBJ2-1; TRBD2 might be the D (6 bases). The V gene lost 0 bases and the J gene lost 6 bases, with 9 bases spanning the gap. Per germline, CDR1 SGHAT and CDR2 FQNNGV. The CDR3 length is 14 residues. CDR3 sequence reads: CASSLERTTNEQFF. The CDR3 region has the DNA TGTGCCAGCAGCTTAGAAAGGACTACCAATGAGCAGTTCTTC.

The genes are TRBV12-5 and TRBJ1-5; D remains unclear. The CDR3 is 12 amino acids. Germline V gives CDR1 LGHNT, CDR2 FRNRAP. Trimming left V 4 bases short and J 4 bases short, with 5 bases between. The CDR3 nucleotides are TGTGCTAGTGGTTCGGAGAATCAGCCCCAGCATTTT. Its protein product is CASGSENQPQHF. The full variable domain, with the rest looked up from reference TRBV12-5 and TRBJ1-5, is DARVTQTPRHKVTEMGQEVTMRCQPILGHNTVFWYRQTMMQGLELLAYFRNRAPLDDSGMPKDRFSAEMPDATLATLKIQPSEPRDSAVYFCASGSENQPQHFGDGTRLSIL.

In its sample, this clone was seen a few times. The chain recombines TRBV4-2 with TRBJ1-2; D ambiguous. V was shortened by 4 bases and J by 4 bases, with 10 bases between the two germline ends. This CDR3 has 13 residues. Germline lookup yields CDR1 LGHNA and CDR2 YNFKEQ. The CDR3 DNA follows: TGTGCCAGCAGCCCCCCAACAGCCTATGGCTACACCTTC. Amino acids: CASSPPTAYGYTF.

The rearrangement joins TRBV6-2 or TRBV6-3 to TRBJ1-4; D not certain. CDR1 and CDR2 from the germline V gene are MNHEY and SVGEGT. Trimming pared 5 bases from V and 8 bases from J, leaving 12 bases between. There are 13 residues in the CDR3. CDR3 sequence (DNA): TGTGCCAGCAGTCCCGACTTAAGAGAAAAACTGTTTTTT. It encodes CASSPDLREKLFF.

This rearrangement joins TRBV4-3 to TRBJ2-5, with 8 bases lining up with TRBD2. Germline V CDR1 and CDR2: LGHNA, YSLEER. This CDR3 comprises 19 residues. V lost 0 bases and J lost 0; bases outside the gene matches: 12. The CDR3 sequence: CASSQEERGGRAHQETQYF. CDR3 sequence (DNA): TGCGCCAGCAGCCAAGAAGAACGGGGGGGACGGGCTCACCAAGAGACCCAGTACTTC.

In this sample, this clone turned up once. The J gene is TRBJ2-7, the V gene TRBV5-1, with D possibly matching TRBD1 (5 bases). Per germline, CDR1 SGHRS and CDR2 YFSETQ. This CDR3 has 13 residues. Trimming cost V 2 bases and J 2 bases, with 8 bases left between them. The CDR3 reads CASSFDSTYEQYF. Here the CDR3 DNA reads TGCGCCAGCAGCTTCGACAGTACCTACGAGCAGTACTTC.

The V and J genes are TRBV4-3 and TRBJ2-1; 7 bases fit TRBD2. Germline CDR1 and CDR2: LGHNA and YSLEER. This CDR3 has 17 residues. Trimming at V came to 1 base and at J to 4 bases, leaving 10 bases not matched to a gene. In nucleotides, the CDR3 is TGCGCCAGCAGCCAAGTTGTGAGCGGGGCCGAATACAATGAGCAGTTCTTC. Protein: CASSQVVSGAEYNEQFF.